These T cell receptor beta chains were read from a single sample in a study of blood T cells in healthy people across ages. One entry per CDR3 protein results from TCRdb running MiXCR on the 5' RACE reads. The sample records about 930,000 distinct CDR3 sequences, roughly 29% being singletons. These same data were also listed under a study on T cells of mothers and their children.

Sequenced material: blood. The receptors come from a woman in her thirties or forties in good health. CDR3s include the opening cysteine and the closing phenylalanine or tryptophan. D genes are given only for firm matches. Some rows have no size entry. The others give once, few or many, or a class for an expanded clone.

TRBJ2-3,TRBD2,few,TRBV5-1,TGCGCCAGCAGCTCCCAGGGAGCGGGGGATGTCGATACGCAGTATTTT,CASSSQGAGDVDTQYF
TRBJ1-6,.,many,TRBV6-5,TGTGCCAGCAGATATCACGACAACAATTCACCCCTCCACTTT,CASRYHDNNSPLHF
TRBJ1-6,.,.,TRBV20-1,TGCAGTGGTGTCCAGAGCTCCTATAATTCACCCCTCCACTTT,CSGVQSSYNSPLHF
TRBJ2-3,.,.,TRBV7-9,TGTGCCAGCAGCTTAGCTGGACATGCAGATACGCAGTATTTT,CASSLAGHADTQYF
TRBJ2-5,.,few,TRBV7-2,TGTGCCAGCAGCGCATACAGGGTGGGAGAGACCCAGTACTTC,CASSAYRVGETQYF
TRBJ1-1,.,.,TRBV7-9,TGTGCCAGCAGCTCAACGCTGGACAGCTACACTGAAGCTTTCTTT,CASSSTLDSYTEAFF
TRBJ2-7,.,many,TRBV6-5,TGTGCCAGCAGTTACTATGGCGGGGACTACGAGCAGTACTTC,CASSYYGGDYEQYF
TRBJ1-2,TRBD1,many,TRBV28,TGTGCCAGCAGTTCTGGGACAGGGGGGAACTATGGCTACACCTTC,CASSSGTGGNYGYTF
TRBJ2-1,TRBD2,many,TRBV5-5,TGTGCCAGCAGCTTGACTAGCGACTACAATGAGCAGTTCTTC,CASSLTSDYNEQFF
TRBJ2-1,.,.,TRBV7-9,TGTGCCAGCAGAGGAGGGAGATTTTTGCATGAGCAGTTCTTC,CASRGGRFLHEQFF
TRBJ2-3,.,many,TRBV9,TGTGCCAGCAGCGTAGGCGGGTACACTAGCACAGATACGCAGTATTTT,CASSVGGYTSTDTQYF
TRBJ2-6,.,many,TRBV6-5,TGTGCCAGCACTCGAGGCTCTGGGGCCAACGTCCTGACTTTC,CASTRGSGANVLTF
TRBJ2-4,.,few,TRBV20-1,TGCAGTGCTAGAGATTCGGTGGACGGAGCCAAAAACATTCAGTACTTC,CSARDSVDGAKNIQYF
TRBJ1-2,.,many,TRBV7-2,TGTGCCAGCAGTTTTCCAGGGGCCCGCGGCTACACCTTC,CASSFPGARGYTF
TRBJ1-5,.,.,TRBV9,TGTGCCAGCAGCGTAGTCCCGGGGAATCAGCCCCAGCATTTT,CASSVVPGNQPQHF
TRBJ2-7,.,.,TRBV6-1,TGTGCCAGCAGTGACCGAGTACCCGTGGGTGAGCAGTACTTC,CASSDRVPVGEQYF
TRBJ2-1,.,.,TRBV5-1,TGCGCCAGCAGCTCACCCGGAGGACACAATGAGCAGTTCTTC,CASSSPGGHNEQFF
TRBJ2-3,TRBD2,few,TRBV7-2,TGTGCCAGCAGCTTAAGCGGGACCTCTTCTAGCACAGATACGCAGTATTTT,CASSLSGTSSSTDTQYF
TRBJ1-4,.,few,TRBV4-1,TGCGCCAGCCGGTACGGGGCCGAAAAACTGTTTTTT,CASRYGAEKLFF
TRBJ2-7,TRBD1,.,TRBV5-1,TGCGCCAGCAGCTGGGGACAGGGTCGGTTATACGAGCAGTACTTC,CASSWGQGRLYEQYF
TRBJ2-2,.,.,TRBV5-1,TGCGCCAGCAGCGTATCTCGCGCTGCACCAACTACCGGGGAGCTGTTTTTT,CASSVSRAAPTTGELFF
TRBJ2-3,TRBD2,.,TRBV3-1,TGTGCCAGCAGCCAACCGGGACTAGCGGGGGGATCCACAGATACGCAGTATTTT,CASSQPGLAGGSTDTQYF
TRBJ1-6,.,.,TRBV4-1,TGCGCCAGCAGCCTAGGTATGAATTCACCCCTCCACTTT,CASSLGMNSPLHF
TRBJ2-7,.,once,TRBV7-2,TGTGCCAGCAGCCCGCCGGGGTCCGAATTCGAGCAGTACTTC,CASSPPGSEFEQYF
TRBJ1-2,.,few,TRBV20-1,TGCAGTGCCCCCAGGCCAGGCTCCTATGGCTACACCTTC,CSAPRPGSYGYTF
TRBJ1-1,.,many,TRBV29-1,TGCAGCGTTGGGATGCTGAACACTGAAGCTTTCTTT,CSVGMLNTEAFF
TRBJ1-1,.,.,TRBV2,TGTGCCAGTGCCGGGGGGGGCACTGAAGCTTTCTTT,CASAGGGTEAFF
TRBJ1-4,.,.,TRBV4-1,TGCGCCAGCAGCCCCCAAGGATCGTTCGTACTGTTTTTT,CASSPQGSFVLFF
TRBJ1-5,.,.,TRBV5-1,TGCGCCAGCAGCTTGAGTCCGGATAGCAATCAGCCCCAGCATTTT,CASSLSPDSNQPQHF
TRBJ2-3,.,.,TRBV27,TGTGCCAGCAGTTTATCGGCGACCTCTCGTACGCAGTATTTT,CASSLSATSRTQYF
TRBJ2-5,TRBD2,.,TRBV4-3,TGCGCCAGCAGCACCCTGACTAGCGAGCCCTACAATGAGCAGTACTTC,CASSTLTSEPYNEQYF
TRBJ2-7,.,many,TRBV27,TGTGCCAGCACGTCGTTGGCGAACAGACCTTCCTACGAGCAGTACTTC,CASTSLANRPSYEQYF
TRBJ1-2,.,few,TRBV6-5,TGTGCCAGCAGTCAGACAGGAAGTGAGAACTATGGCTACACCTTC,CASSQTGSENYGYTF
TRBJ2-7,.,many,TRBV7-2,TGTGCCAGCAGCCCCTGGGACTCCCCCTACGAGCAGTACTTC,CASSPWDSPYEQYF
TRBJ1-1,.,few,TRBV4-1,TGCGCCAGCAGCCAAGAGGAGGCCACTGAAGCTTTCTTT,CASSQEEATEAFF
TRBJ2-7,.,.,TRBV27,TGTGCCAGCAGTTTATCGGCCGGGGGCGGGTACGAGCAGTACTTC,CASSLSAGGGYEQYF
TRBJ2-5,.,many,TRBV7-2,TGTGCCAGCAGCTTAGCGCGGACCCAAGAGACCCAGTACTTC,CASSLARTQETQYF
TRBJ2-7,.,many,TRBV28,TGTGCCAGCAGTCGCATATTGGGCGAGCAGTACTTC,CASSRILGEQYF
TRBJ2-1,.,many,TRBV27,TGTGCCAGCAGTTTAGGTCTAGATTACAATGAGCAGTTCTTC,CASSLGLDYNEQFF
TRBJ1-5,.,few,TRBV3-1,TGTGCCAGCAGCCAAGCCCGGGCGGGTCAGCCCCAGCATTTT,CASSQARAGQPQHF